This TCR beta chain comes out of a study of blood T cells in healthy people across ages. This clonotype was recorded a few times. Primed by a sample-barcoded 5' primer and a J-beta primer mix, a second PCR proceeded for about 7 to 11 cycles. TCRdb re-called the 5' RACE reads with MiXCR, one entry per CDR3 protein. The sample has approximately 810,000 distinct CDR3 sequences, 25% to 35% seen once; the top ten hold 17%. Germline lookup yields CDR1 SGHRS and CDR2 YFSETQ. V shed 0 bases and J shed 8 bases, with 20 bases lying between them. The CDR3 loop spans 16 amino acids. Sequenced material: blood. The chain is built from TRBV5-1 and TRBJ1-2; no reliable D call. This clonotype was sampled from a woman of 80 years or more in good health. CDR3 in DNA: TGCGCCAGCAGCTTGGTGGGCCGTACAGCCCTAAGGGGCTACACCTTC. This gives the protein CASSLVGRTALRGYTF.